This TCR beta chain was captured in a study of T cell responses to AZD1222 COVID-19 vaccine. A note on this clone: Its antigen is unknown.

General study findings and limits: Dominant at 160-218 and 743-854, vaccine-associated CD4 TCRs also spanned spike.

TCRdb keeps only in-frame clones here, not all; method: immunoSEQ multiplex PCR. Here the sample spans fewer than 200,000 clones, approximately 94% being singletons. With 3 bases removed from V and 3 bases from J, the gap between germline ends came to 15 bases. The CDR3 consists of 16 residues. In germline, CDR1 is SGHTA, CDR2 FQGNSA. The TCR originated in an adult who received the AZD1222 COVID-19 vaccine. This rearrangement joins TRBV7-2 to TRBJ1-5; D is uncertain. Sample: peripheral blood, taken 28 days after the second AZD1222 dose. CDR3 DNA sequence: TGTGCCAGCAGCTTTAGTATATACTTCGACAATCAGCCCCAGCATTTT. Its protein is CASSFSIYFDNQPQHF. Using reference TRBV7-2 and TRBJ1-5 for the parts outside the CDR3, the full variable domain is GAGVSQSPSNKVTEKGKDVELRCDPISGHTALYWYRQSLGQGLEFLIYFQGNSAPDKSGLPSDRFSAERTGGSVSTLTIQRTQQEDSAVYLCASSFSIYFDNQPQHFGDGTRLSIL.